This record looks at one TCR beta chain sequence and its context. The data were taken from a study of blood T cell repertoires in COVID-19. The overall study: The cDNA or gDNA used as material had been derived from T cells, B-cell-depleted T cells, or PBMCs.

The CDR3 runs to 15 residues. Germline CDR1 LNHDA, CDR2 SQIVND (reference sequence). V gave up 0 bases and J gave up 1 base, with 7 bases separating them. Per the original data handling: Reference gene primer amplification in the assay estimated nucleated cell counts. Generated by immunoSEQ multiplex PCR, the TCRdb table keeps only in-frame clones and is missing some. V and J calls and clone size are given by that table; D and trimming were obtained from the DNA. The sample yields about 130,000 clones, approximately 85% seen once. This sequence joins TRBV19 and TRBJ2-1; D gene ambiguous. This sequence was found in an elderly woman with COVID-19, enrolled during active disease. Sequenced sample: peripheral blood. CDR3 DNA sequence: TGTGCCAGTAGTATAGACAGACAATCCTACAATGAGCAGTTCTTC. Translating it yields CASSIDRQSYNEQFF.